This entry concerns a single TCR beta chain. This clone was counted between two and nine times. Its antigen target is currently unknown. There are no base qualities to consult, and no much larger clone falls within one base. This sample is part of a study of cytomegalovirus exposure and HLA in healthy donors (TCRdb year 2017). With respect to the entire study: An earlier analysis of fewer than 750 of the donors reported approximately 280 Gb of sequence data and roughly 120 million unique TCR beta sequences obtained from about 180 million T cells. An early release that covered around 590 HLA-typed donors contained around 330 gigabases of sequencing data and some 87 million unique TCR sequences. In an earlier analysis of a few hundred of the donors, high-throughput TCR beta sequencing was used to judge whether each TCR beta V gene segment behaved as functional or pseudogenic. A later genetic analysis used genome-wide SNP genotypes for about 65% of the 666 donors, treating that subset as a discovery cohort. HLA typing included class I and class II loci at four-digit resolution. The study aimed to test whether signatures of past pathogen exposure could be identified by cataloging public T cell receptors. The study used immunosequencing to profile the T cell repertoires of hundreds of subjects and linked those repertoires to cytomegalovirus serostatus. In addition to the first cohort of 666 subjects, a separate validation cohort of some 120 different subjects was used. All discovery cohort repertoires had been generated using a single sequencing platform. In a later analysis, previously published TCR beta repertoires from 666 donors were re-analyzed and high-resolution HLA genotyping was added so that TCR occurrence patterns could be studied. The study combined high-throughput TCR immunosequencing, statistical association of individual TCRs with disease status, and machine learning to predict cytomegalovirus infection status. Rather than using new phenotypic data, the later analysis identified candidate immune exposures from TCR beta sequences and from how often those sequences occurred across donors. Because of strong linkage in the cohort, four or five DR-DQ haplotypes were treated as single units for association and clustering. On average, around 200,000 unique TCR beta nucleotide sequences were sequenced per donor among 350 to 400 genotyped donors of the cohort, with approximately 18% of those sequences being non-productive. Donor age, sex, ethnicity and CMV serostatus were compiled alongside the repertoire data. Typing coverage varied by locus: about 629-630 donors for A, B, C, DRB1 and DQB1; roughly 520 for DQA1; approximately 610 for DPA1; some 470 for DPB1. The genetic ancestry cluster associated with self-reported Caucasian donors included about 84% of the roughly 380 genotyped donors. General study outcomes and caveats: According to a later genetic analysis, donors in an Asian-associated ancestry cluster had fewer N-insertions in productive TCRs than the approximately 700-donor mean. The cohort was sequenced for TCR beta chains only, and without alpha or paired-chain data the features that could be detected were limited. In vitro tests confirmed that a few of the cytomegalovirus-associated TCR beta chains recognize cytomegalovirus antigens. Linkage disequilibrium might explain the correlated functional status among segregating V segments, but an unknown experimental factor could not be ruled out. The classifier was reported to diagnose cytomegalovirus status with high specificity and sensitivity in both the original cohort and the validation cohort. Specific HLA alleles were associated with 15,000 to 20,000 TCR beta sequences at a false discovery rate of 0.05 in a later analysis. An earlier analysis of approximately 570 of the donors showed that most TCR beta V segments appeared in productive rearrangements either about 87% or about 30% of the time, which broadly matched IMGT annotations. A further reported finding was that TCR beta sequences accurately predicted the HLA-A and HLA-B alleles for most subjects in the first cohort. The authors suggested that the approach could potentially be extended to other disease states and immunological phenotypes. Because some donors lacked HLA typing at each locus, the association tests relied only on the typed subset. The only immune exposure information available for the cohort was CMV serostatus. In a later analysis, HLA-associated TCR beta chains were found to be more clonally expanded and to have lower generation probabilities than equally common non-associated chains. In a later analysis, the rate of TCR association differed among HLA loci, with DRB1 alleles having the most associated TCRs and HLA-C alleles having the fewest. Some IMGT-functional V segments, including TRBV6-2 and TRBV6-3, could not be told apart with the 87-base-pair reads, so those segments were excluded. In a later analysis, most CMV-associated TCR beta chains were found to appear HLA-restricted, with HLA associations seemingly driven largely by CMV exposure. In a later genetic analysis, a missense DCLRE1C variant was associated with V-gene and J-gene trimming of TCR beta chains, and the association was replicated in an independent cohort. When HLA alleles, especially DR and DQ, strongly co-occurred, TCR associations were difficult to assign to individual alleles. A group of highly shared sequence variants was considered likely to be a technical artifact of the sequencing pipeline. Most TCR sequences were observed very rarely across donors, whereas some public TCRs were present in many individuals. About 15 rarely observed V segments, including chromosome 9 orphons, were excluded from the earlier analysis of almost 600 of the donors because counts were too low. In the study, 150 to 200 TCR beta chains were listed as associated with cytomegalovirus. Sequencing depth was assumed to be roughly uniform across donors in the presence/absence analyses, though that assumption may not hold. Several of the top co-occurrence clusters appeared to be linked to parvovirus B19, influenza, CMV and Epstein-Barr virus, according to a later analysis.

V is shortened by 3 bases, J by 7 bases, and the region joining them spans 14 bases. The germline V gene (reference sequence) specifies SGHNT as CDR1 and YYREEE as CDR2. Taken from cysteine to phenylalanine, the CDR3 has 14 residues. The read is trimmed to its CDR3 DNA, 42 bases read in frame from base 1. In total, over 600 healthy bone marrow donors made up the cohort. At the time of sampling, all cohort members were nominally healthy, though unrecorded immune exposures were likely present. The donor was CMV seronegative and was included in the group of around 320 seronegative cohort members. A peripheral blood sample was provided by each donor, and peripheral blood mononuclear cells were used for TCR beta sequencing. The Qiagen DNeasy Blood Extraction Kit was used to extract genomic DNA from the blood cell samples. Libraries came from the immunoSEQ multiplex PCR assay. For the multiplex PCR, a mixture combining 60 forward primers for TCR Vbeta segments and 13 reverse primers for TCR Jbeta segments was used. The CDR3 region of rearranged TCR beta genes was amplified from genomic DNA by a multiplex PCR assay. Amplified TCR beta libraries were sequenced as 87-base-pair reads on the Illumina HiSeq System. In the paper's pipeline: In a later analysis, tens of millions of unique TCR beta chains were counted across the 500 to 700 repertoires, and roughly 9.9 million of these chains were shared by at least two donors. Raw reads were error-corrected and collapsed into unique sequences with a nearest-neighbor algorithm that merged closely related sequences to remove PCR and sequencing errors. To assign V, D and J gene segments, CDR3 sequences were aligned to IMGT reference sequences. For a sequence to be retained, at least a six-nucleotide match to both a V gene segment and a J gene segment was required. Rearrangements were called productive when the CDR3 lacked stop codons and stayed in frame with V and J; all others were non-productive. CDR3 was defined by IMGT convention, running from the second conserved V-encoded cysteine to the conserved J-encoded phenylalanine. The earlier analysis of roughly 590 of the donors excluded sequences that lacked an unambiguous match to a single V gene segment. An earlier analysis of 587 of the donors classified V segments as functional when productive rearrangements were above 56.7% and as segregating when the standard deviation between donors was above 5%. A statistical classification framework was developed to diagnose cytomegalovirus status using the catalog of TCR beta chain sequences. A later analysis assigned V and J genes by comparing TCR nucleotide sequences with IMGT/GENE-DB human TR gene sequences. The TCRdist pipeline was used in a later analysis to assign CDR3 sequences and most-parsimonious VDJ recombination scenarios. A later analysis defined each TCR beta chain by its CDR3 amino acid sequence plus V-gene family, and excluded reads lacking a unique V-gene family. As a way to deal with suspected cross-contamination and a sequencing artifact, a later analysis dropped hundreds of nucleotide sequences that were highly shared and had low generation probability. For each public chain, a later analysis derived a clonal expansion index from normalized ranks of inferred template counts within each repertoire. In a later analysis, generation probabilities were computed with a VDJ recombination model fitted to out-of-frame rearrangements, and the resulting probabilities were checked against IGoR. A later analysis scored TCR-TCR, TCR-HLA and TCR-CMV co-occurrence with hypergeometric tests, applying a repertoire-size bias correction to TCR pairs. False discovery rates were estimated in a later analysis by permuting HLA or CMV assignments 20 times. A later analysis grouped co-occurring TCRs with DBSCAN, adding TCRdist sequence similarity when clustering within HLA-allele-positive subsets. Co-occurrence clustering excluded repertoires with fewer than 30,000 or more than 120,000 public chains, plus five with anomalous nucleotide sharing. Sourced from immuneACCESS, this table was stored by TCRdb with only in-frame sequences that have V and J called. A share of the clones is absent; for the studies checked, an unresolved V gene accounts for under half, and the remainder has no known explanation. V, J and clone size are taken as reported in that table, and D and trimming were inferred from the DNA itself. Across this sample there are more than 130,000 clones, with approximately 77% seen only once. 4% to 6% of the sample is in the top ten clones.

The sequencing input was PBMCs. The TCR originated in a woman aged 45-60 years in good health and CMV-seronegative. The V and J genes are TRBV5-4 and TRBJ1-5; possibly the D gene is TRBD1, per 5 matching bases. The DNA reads TGTGCCAGCAGCTCGGGGGGGGGAGGACAGCCCCAGCATTTT. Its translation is CASSSGGGGQPQHF.